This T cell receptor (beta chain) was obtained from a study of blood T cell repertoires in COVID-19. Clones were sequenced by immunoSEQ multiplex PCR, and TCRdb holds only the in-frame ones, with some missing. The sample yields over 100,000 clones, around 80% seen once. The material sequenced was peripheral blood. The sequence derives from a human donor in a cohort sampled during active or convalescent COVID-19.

This CDR3 is CASSLVTGASTDTQYF. CDR3 in DNA: TGTGCCAGCAGCTTAGTTACAGGGGCTAGCACAGATACGCAGTATTTT. The J gene is TRBJ2-3, the V gene TRBV7-8, with 7 bases that match TRBD1. Germline lookup yields CDR1 SGHVS and CDR2 FQNEAQ. The CDR3 sequence is 16 residues long. J gave up 0 bases and V 1 base, and 4 bases lay outside the gene matches.